This T cell receptor (beta chain) was sequenced during a study of Ad26.COV2.S vaccination and SARS-CoV-2 variants. CDR3 length: 15 residues. Germline lookup yields CDR1 SGHTA and CDR2 FQGNSA. Trimming took 1 base from V and 5 from J; bases not matched to a gene: 3. Profiling relied on immunoSEQ multiplex PCR, and the TCRdb table lists in-frame clones only, not all of them. Of about 400,000 clones listed, 70% to 90% are singletons. The treatment denotes: around 19 received Ad26.COV2.S at low or high dose, single or two shots; about five received placebo; per-sample allocation not given. Sample collection was performed on day 63 after the first vaccine or placebo injection. Whoever gave the sample was an adult aged 18-55 years in Boston.

The TCR originated in a person aged 18 to 65 who received the Ad26.COV2.S COVID-19 vaccine or a placebo. The specimen was peripheral blood, collected in a trial of Ad26.COV2.S vaccine versus placebo. V is TRBV7-2 and J is TRBJ1-5, with 9 bases aligning to TRBD1. The CDR3 sequence is CASSLGGQGYQPQHF. The DNA of the CDR3 is TGTGCCAGCAGCTTAGGGGGACAGGGTTATCAGCCCCAGCATTTT. The full variable domain, rest sourced from reference TRBV7-2 and TRBJ1-5, is GAGVSQSPSNKVTEKGKDVELRCDPISGHTALYWYRQSLGQGLEFLIYFQGNSAPDKSGLPSDRFSAERTGGSVSTLTIQRTQQEDSAVYLCASSLGGQGYQPQHFGDGTRLSIL.